The 2 T cell receptor beta chains below were found in one sample sequenced in a study of response to subunit inactivated influenza vaccine. TCRdb reprocessed the RT-PCR reads via MiXCR and lists one record per CDR3 protein. The sample includes roughly 460,000 distinct CDR3 sequences, approximately 10% of them seen just once. This sample comprised PBMCs from blood, obtained more than 35 days after vaccination. Receptors were obtained from a middle-aged man who received an inactivated influenza vaccine.

This clonotype has ten or more counts. The chain's CDR3 is CASSRSGGQPQHF. The CDR3 region has the DNA TGTGCCAGCAGTAGATCCGGCGGTCAGCCCCAGCATTTT. The J gene is TRBJ1-5, the V gene TRBV6-1, with D unresolved. The germline V gene encodes CDR1 MNHNS and CDR2 SASEGT. The V gene lost 5 bases and the J gene lost 6 bases, with 11 bases spanning the gap. This CDR3 has 13 residues.

Here the CDR3 reads CSVDRTSGYNEQFF. In nucleotides, the CDR3 is TGCAGCGTTGACCGGACTAGCGGATACAATGAGCAGTTCTTC. The chain uses TRBV29-1 and TRBJ2-1; 10 nucleotides align to TRBD2. The CDR3 runs to 14 residues. The germline V gene has CDR1 SQVTM and CDR2 ANQGSEA. Trimming removed 3 bases from V and 4 bases from J; junction bases left unmatched: 3.